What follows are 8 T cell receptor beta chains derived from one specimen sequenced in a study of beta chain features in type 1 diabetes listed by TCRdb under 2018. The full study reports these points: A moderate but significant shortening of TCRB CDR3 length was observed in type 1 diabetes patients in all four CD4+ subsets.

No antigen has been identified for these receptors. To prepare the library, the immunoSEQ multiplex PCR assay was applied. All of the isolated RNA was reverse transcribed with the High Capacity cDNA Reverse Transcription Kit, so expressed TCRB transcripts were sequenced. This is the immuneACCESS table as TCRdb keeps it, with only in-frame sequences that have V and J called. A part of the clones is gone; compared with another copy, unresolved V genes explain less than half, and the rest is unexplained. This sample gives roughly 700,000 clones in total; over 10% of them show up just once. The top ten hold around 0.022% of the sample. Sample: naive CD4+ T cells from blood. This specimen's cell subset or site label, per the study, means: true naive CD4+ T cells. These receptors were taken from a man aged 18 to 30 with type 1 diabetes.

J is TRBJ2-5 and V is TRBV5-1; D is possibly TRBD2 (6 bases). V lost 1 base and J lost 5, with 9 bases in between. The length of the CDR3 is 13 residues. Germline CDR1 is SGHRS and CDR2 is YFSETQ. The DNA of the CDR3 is TGCGCCAGCAGCTTGTCGGGGGTGGAGACCCAGTACTTC. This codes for CASSLSGVETQYF.

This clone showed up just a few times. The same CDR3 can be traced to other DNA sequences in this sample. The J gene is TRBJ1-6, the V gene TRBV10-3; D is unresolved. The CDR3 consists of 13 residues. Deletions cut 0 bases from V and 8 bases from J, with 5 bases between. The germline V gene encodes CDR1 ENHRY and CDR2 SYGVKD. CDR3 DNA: TGTGCCATCAGTGAGTCGCGGGATTCACCCCTCCACTTT. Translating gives CAISESRDSPLHF.

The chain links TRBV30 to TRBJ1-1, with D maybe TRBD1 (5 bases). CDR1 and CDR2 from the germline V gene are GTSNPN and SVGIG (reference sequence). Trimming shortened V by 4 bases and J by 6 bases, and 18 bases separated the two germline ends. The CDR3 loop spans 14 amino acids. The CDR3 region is CAWTPGPARPEAFF. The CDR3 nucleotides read TGTGCCTGGACCCCGGGGCCAGCTCGCCCTGAAGCTTTCTTT.

CDR3 DNA: TGTGCCTGGAGTGCCCGCAGGGGCTACACCTTC. Its protein product is CAWSARRGYTF. The rearrangement joins TRBV30 to TRBJ1-2; D gene uncertain. The germline gives CDR1 GTSNPN, CDR2 SVGIG (reference sequence). V was shortened by 1 base and J by 8 bases, with 8 bases between the two germline ends. There are 11 residues in the CDR3. The variable domain in full, with the rest retrieved from reference TRBV30 and TRBJ1-2, is SQTIHQWPATLVQPVGSPLSLECTVEGTSNPNLYWYRQAAGRGLQLLFYSVGIGQISSEVPQNLSASRPQDRQFILSSKKLLLSDSGFYLCAWSARRGYTFGSGTRLTVV.

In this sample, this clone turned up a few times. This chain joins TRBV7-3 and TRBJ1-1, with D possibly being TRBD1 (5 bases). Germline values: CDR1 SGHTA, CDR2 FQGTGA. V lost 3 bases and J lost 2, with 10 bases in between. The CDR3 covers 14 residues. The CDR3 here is CASSLGRTNTEAFF. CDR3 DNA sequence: TGTGCCAGCAGCTTGGGACGGACAAACACTGAAGCTTTCTTT.

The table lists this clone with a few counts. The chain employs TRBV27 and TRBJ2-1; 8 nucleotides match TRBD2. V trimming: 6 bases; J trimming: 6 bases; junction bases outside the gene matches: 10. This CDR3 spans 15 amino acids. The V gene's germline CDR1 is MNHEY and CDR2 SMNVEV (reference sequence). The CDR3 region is CASSQSGTRVNEQFF. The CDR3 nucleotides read TGTGCCAGCAGCCAATCCGGGACTAGAGTCAATGAGCAGTTCTTC.

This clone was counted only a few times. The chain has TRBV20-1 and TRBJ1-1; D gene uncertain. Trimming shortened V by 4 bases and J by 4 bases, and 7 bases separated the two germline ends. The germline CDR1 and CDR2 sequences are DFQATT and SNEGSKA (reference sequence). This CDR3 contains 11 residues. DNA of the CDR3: TGCAGTGCTAAGGCCTTCACTGAAGCTTTCTTT. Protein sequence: CSAKAFTEAFF.

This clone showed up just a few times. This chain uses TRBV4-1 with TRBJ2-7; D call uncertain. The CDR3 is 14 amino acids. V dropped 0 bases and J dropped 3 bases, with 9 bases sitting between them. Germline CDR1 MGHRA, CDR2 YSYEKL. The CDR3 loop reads CASSQESFVYEQYF. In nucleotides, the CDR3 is TGCGCCAGCAGCCAAGAATCGTTCGTCTACGAGCAGTACTTC.